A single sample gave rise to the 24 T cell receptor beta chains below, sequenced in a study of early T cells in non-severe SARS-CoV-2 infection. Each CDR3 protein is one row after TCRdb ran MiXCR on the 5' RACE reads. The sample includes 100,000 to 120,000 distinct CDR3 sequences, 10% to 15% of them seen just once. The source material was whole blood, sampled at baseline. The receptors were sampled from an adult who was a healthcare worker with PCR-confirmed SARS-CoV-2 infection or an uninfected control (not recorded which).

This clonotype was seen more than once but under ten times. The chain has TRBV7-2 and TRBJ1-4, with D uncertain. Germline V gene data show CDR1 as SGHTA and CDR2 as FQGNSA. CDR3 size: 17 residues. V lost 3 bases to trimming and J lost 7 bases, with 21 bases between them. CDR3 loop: CASSFARGAKLGEKLFF. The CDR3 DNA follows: TGTGCCAGCAGCTTCGCCCGGGGTGCAAAGCTGGGTGAAAAACTGTTTTTT.

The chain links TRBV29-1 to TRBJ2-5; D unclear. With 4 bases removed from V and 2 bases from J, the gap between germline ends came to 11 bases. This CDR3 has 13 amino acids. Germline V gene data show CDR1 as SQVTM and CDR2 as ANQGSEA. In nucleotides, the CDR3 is TGCAGCGTTGCCCTACCGCCGCAAGAGACCCAGTACTTC. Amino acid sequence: CSVALPPQETQYF.

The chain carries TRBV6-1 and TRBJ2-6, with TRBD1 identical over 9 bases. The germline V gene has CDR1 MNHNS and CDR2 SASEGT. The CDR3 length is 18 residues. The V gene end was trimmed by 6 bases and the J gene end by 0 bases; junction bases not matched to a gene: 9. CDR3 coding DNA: TGTGCCAGCAGAAAAGCCGGGACAGGGCTCTCTGGGGCCAACGTCCTGACTTTC. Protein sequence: CASRKAGTGLSGANVLTF.

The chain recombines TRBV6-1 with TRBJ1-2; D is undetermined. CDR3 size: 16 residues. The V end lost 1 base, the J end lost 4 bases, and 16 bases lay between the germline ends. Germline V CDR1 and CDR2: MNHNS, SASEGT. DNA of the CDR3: TGTGCCAGCAGTGAAGGCCCTTGGCTCATCAGCTATGGCTACACCTTC. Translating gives CASSEGPWLISYGYTF.

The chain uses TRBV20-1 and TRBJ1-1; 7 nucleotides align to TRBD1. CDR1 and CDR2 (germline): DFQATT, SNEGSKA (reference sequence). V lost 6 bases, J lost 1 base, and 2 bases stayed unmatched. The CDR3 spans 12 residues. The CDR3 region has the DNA TGCAGTGCCCGGACAGGGAACACTGAAGCTTTCTTT. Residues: CSARTGNTEAFF.

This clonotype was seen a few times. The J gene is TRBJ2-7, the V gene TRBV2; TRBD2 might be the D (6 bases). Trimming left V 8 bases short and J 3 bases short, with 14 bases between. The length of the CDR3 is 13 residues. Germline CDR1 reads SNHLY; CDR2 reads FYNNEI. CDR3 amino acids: CASHGDSSYEQYF. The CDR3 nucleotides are TGTGCCAGCCACGGGGACTCCAGCTACGAGCAGTACTTC.

CDR3: CSARAAPYTDTQYF. CDR3 nucleotides: TGCAGTGCTAGAGCGGCCCCCTACACAGATACGCAGTATTTT. The V call is TRBV20-1, the J call TRBJ2-3; D not certain. The CDR3 consists of 14 residues. Deletions cut 1 base from V and 2 bases from J, with 10 bases between. Per germline, CDR1 DFQATT and CDR2 SNEGSKA (reference sequence).

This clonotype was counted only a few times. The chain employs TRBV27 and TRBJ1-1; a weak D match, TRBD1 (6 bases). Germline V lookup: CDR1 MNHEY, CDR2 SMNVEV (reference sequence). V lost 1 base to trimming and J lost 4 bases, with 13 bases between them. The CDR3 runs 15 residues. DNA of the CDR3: TGTGCCAGCAGTTTATGGGGGCCGTTGGGCACTGAAGCTTTCTTT. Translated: CASSLWGPLGTEAFF.

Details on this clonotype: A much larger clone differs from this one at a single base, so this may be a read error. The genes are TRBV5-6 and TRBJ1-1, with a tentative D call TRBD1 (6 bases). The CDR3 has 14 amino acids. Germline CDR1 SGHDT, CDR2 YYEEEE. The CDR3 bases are TGTGTCAGCAGCTTGGGAACAGGGAGGACTGAAGCTTTCTTT. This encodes CVSSLGTGRTEAFF.

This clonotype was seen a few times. Written as DNA, the CDR3 is TGTGCCAGCAGTTTATATAAACGGGACGGCTACACCTTC. This codes for CASSLYKRDGYTF. The rearrangement joins TRBV12-3 or TRBV12-4 to TRBJ1-2; D possibly corresponds to TRBD1 (5 bases). The germline V and J ends were trimmed by 2 bases and 8 bases, with 12 bases remaining between them. The CDR3 is 13 amino acids.

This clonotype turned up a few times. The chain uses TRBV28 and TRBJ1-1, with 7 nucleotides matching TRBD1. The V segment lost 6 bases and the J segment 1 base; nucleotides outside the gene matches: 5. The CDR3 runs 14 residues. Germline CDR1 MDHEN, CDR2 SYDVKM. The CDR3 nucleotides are TGTGCCAGCAGACCTGGGACAGCGAACACTGAAGCTTTCTTT. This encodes CASRPGTANTEAFF. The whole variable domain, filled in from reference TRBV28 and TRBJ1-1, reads DVKVTQSSRYLVKRTGEKVFLECVQDMDHENMFWYRQDPGLGLRLIYFSYDVKMKEKGDIPEGYSVSREKKERFSLILESASTNQTSMYLCASRPGTANTEAFFGQGTRLTVV.

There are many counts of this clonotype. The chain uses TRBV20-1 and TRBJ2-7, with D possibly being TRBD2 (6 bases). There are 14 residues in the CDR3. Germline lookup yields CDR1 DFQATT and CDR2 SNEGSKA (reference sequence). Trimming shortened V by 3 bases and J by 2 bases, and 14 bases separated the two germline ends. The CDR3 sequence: CSASSSDLAYEQYF. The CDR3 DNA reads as TGCAGTGCTAGCTCTAGCGATCTTGCCTACGAGCAGTACTTC.

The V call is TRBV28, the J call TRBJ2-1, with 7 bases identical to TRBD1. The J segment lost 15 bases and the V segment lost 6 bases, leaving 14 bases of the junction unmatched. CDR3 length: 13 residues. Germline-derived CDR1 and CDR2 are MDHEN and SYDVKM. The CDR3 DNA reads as TGTGCCAGCAGCCTGGGGGCTGACAGGGAACGGTTCTTC. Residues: CASSLGADRERFF.

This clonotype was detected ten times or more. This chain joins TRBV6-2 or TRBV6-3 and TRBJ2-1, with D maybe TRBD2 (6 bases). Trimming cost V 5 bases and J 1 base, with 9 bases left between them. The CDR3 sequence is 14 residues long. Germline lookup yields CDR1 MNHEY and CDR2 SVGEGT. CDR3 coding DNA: TGTGCCAGCAGTCACGGGACTTCCTACAATGAGCAGTTCTTC. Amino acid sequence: CASSHGTSYNEQFF.

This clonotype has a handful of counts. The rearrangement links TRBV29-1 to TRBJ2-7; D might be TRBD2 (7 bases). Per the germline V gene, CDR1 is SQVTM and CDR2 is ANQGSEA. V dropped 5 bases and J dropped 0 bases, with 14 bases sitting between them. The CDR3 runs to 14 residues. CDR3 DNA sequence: TGCAGCGTTTGGGGCGGGGGCGTCTCCTACGAGCAGTACTTC. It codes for CSVWGGGVSYEQYF.

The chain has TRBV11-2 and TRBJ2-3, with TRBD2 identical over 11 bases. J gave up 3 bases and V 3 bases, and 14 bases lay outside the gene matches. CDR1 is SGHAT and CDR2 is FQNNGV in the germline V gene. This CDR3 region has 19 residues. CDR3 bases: TGTGCCAGCAGCTTGAGTAGCGGGGGGGCCAGGACAAAAACAGATACGCAGTATTTT. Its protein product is CASSLSSGGARTKTDTQYF.

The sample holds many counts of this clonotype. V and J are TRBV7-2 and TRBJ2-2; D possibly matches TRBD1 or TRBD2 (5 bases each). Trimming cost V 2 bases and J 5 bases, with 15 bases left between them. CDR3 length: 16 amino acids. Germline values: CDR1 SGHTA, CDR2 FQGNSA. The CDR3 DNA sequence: TGTGCCAGCAGCTTACGTCCCGCCGGGACGACCGGGGAGCTGTTTTTT. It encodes CASSLRPAGTTGELFF.

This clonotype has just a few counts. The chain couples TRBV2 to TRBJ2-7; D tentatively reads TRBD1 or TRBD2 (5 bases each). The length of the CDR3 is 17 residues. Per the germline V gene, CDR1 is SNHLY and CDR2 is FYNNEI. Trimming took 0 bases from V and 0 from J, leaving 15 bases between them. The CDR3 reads CASSEAGSGQSSYEQYF. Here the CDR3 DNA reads TGTGCCAGCAGTGAAGCGGGGTCGGGGCAGAGCTCCTACGAGCAGTACTTC.

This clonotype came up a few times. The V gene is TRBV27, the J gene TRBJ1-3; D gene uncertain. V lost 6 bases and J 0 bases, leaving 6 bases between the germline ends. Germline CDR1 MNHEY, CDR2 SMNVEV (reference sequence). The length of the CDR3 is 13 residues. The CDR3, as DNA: TGTGCCAGCAGATACCGCTCTGGAAACACCATATATTTT. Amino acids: CASRYRSGNTIYF.

The CDR3 DNA reads as TGTGCCACCAGGATTCATACCGGGACAGGGGTCTATGGCTACACCTTC. This sequence encodes CATRIHTGTGVYGYTF. This sequence joins TRBV24-1 and TRBJ1-2; 10 positions match TRBD1. The J segment lost 4 bases and the V segment lost 7 bases, leaving 11 bases of the junction unmatched. The CDR3 is 16 amino acids. Germline lookup yields CDR1 KGHDR and CDR2 SFDVKD.

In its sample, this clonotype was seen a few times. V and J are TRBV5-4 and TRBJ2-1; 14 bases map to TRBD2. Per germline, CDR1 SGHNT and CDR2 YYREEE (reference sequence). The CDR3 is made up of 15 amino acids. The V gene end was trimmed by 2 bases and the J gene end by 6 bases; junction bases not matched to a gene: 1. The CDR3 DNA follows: TGTGCCAGCAGCTTCGGACTAGCGGGAGGCAATGAGCAGTTCTTC. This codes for CASSFGLAGGNEQFF.

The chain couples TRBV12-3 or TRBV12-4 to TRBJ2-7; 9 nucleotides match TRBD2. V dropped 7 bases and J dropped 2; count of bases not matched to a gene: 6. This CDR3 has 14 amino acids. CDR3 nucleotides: TGTGCCAGCACCTTAGCGGGAGTTCCCTACGAGCAGTACTTC. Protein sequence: CASTLAGVPYEQYF.

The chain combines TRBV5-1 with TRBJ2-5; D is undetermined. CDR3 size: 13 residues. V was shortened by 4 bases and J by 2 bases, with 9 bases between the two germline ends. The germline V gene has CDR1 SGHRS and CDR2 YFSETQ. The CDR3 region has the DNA TGCGCCAGCAGCGACAACTTTCAAGAGACCCAGTACTTC. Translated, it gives CASSDNFQETQYF.

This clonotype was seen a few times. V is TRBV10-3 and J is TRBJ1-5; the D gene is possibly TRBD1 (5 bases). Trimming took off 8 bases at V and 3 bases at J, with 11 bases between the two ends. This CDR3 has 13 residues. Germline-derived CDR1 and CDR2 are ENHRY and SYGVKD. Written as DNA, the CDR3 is TGTGCCATCCGACGGGGGGACAATCAGCCCCAGCATTTT. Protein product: CAIRRGDNQPQHF.